The clone carrying this T cell receptor beta chain appeared many times. Antigen unknown. The data are from a study of CD8 T cells in ankylosing spondylitis. Notes on the study in general: Disease-linked clones displayed a CD8+ phenotype and appeared relatively rarely in peripheral blood. One TCR beta motif, made up of about 8 highly homologous variants, appeared characteristic of ankylosing spondylitis blood.

Library preparation for TCR beta used quantitative 5'-RACE with molecular barcodes. TCRdb used MiXCR to reprocess the 5' RACE reads, holding one entry per CDR3 protein. Among hundreds of thousands of distinct CDR3 sequences listed, 17% were seen once. Germline lookup yields CDR1 SNHLY and CDR2 FYNNEI. V was cut by 6 bases and J by 2 bases, with 11 bases left in between. The CDR3 spans 14 residues. This sequence was found in a male donor with ankylosing spondylitis. Sequenced: blood, either unsorted or a sorted T cell fraction (not recorded which). The V and J genes are TRBV2 and TRBJ1-5; D gene unclear. CDR3 in amino acids: CASSADGGNQPQHF. CDR3 DNA sequence: TGTGCCAGCAGCGCCGACGGTGGCAATCAGCCCCAGCATTTT.